One and the same sample provided the 7 T cell receptor beta chains below, sequenced in a study (dated by TCRdb to about 2016). Library prep was done by RT-PCR. Sequencing took place on an Illumina MiSeq. The public sequencing data were trimmed at Q25 with fastp and processed into clonotypes with MiXCR by TCRdb, which kept only in-frame beta chains. For every CDR3 protein sequence, its rows merge into one entry that carries the most common genes and DNA. The sample yields hundreds of thousands of distinct CDR3 sequences; over 12% were counted once. The ten largest clones add up to about 3.9% of the sample. Sequencing was carried out using memory CD4+ T cells from blood. The source is a female donor in good health, serving as a healthy control.

This clonotype was seen a handful of times. The J gene is TRBJ1-5, the V gene TRBV20-1, with unresolved D. Per germline, CDR1 DFQATT and CDR2 SNEGSKA (reference sequence). The V and J ends lost 1 base and 0 bases respectively, with 10 bases between them. The CDR3 consists of 15 residues. The CDR3 loop is CSARGWRDSNQPQHF. The CDR3 DNA sequence: TGCAGTGCTAGAGGGTGGCGGGATAGCAATCAGCCCCAGCATTTT.

This clonotype appeared many times. The V gene is TRBV12-3 or TRBV12-4, the J gene TRBJ2-5, with D perhaps TRBD1 or TRBD2 (5 bases each). This CDR3 comprises 14 residues. V was pared by 7 bases and J by 1 base, with 13 bases between. The DNA of the CDR3 is TGTGCCAGCAATCCGGGACCCAGCCAAGAGACCCAGTACTTC. Protein: CASNPGPSQETQYF.

This clonotype was seen repeatedly, ten times or more. This chain links TRBV20-1 with TRBJ1-5, with 10 bases lining up with TRBD1. CDR3 size: 15 residues. With V trimmed by 3 bases and J by 7 bases, 9 bases remained unmatched. Germline assignment: CDR1 DFQATT and CDR2 SNEGSKA (reference sequence). The CDR3 DNA follows: TGCAGTGCTAGCGACAGGGGGCCCTCCCGGCAGCCCCAGCATTTT. This codes for CSASDRGPSRQPQHF.

This clonotype has only a few counts. The chain employs TRBV9 and TRBJ2-5; D remains unclear. With 2 bases removed from V and 2 bases from J, the gap between germline ends came to 13 bases. The CDR3 is 15 residues long. Looked up from germline, CDR1 is SGDLS and CDR2 is YYNGEE. In DNA, the CDR3 is TGTGCCAGCAGCGTTCAAGGACGGATGCAAGAGACCCAGTACTTC. Translated: CASSVQGRMQETQYF.

The V and J genes are TRBV20-1 and TRBJ2-1, with D possibly TRBD2 on 5 matching bases. This CDR3 has 12 residues. V shed 3 bases and J shed 7 bases, with 10 bases lying between them. CDR1 is DFQATT and CDR2 is SNEGSKA in the germline V gene (reference sequence). The CDR3 sequence: CSARASSNEQFF. CDR3 coding DNA: TGCAGTGCTAGGGCTAGCAGTAATGAGCAGTTCTTC.

In this sample, this clonotype turned up many times. The chain carries TRBV24-1 and TRBJ2-1, with TRBD2 as a possible D gene (6 bases). Germline CDR1 and CDR2: KGHDR and SFDVKD. The CDR3 consists of 14 residues. The ends were cut back, 2 bases at V and 9 bases at J, with 13 bases in the middle. The CDR3, as DNA: TGTGCCACCAGTGATTCCCTGGTCGGGGGTGAGCAGTTCTTC. It specifies CATSDSLVGGEQFF.

This clonotype was observed many times. The J gene is TRBJ1-3, the V gene TRBV20-1; D ambiguous. V lost 0 bases to trimming and J lost 0 bases, with 6 bases between them. Germline assignment: CDR1 DFQATT and CDR2 SNEGSKA (reference sequence). CDR3 size: 14 residues. DNA of the CDR3: TGCAGTGCTAGAGAGAAGTACTCTGGAAACACCATATATTTT. Amino acid sequence: CSAREKYSGNTIYF.